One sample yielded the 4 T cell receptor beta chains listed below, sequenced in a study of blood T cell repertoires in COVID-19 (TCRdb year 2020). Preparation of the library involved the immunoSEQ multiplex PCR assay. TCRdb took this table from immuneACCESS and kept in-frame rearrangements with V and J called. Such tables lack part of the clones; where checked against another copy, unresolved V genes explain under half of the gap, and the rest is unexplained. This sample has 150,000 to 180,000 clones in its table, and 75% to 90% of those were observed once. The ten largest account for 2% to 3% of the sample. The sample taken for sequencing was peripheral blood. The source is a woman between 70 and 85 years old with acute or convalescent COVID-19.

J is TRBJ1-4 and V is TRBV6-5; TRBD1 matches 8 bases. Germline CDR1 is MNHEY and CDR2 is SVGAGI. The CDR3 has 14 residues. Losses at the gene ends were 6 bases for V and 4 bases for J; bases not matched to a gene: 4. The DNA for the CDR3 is TGTGCCAGCAGCAACAGGGGGGATAATGAAAAACTGTTTTTT. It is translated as CASSNRGDNEKLFF.

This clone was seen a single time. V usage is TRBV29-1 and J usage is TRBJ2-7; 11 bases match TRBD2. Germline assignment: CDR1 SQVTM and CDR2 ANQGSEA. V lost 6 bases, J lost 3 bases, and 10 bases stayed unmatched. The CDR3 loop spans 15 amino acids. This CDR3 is CSVMIGLAGYYEQYF. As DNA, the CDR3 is TGCAGCGTGATGATTGGACTAGCGGGCTACTACGAGCAGTACTTC.

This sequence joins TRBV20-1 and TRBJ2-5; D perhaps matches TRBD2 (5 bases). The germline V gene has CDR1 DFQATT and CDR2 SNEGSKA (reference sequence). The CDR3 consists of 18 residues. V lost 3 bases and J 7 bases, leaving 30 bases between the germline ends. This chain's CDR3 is CSASGSGLADSGYGTQYF. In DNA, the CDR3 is TGCAGTGCTAGTGGTTCTGGGCTAGCTGATAGTGGATATGGGACCCAGTACTTC.

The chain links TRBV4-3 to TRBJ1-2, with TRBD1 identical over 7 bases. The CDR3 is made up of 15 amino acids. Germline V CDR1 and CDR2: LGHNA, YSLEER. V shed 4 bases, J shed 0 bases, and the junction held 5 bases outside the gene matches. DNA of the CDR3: TGCGCCAGCAGCCCCAGGGGGAGAGCTAACTATGGCTACACCTTC. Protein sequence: CASSPRGRANYGYTF.